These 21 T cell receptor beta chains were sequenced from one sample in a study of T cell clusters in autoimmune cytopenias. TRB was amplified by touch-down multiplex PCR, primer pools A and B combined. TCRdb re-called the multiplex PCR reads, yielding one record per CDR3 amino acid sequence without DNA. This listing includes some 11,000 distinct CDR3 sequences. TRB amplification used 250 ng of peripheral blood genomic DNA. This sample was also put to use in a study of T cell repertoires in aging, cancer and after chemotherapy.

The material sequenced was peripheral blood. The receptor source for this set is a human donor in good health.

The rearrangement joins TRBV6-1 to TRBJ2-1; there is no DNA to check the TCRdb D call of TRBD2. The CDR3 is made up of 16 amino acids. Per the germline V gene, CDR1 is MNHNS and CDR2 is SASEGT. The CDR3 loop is CASKMVPGLEFLEQFF.

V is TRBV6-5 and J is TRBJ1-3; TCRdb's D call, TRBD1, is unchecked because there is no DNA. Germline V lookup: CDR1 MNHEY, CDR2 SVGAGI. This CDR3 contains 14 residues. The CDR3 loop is CASRGTGFGNTIYF.

This CDR3 is CASSLDRGTDTIYF. The J gene is TRBJ1-3, the V gene TRBV13; checking the TCRdb D call of TRBD1 is not possible without DNA. The CDR3 is 14 residues long. CDR1 is PRHDT, CDR2 FYEKMQ, per germline (reference sequence).

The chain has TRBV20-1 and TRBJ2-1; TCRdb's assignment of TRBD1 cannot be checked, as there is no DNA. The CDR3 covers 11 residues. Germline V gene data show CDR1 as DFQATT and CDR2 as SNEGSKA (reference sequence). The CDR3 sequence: CSAPEAAEVFF.

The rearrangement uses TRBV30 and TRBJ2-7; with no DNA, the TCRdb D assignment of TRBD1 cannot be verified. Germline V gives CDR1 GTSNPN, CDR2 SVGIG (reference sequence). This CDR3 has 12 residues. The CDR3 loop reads CAWSAQGTEQYF.

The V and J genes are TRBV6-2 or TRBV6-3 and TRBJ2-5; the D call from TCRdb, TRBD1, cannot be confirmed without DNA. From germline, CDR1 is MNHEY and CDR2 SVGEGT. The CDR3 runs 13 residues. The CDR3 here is CASSYSRDTSQYF.

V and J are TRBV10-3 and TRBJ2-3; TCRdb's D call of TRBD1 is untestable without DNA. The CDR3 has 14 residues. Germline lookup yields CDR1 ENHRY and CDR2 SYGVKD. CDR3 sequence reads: CAISDPTGADTQYF.

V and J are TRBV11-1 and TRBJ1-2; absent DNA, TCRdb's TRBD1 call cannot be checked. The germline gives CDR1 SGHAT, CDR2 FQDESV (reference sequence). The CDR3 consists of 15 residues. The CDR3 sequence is CASSAHRGGNYGYTF. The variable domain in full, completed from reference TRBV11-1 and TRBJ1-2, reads EAEVAQSPRYKITEKSQAVAFWCDPISGHATLYWYRQILGQGPELLVQFQDESVVDDSQLPKDRFSAERLKGVDSTLKIQPAELGDSAMYLCASSAHRGGNYGYTFGSGTRLTVV.

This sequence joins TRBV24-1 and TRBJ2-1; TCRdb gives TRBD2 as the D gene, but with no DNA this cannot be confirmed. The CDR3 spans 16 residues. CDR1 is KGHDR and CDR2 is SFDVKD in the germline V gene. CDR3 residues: CATSVNSGRALREQFF.

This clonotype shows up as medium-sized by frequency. The CDR3 reads CASSLDRANNSPLHF. The chain combines TRBV12-3 or TRBV12-4 with TRBJ1-6; as DNA is missing, the TRBD1 call by TCRdb cannot be tested. This CDR3 has 15 amino acids.

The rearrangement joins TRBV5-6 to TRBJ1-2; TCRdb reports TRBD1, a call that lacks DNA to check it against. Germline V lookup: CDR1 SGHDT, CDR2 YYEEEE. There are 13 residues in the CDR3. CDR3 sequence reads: CASTPGRSYGYTF. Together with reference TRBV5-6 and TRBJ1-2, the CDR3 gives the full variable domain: DAGVTQSPTHLIKTRGQQVTLRCSPKSGHDTVSWYQQALGQGPQFIFQYYEEEERQRGNFPDRFSGHQFPNYSSELNVNALLLGDSALYLCASTPGRSYGYTFGSGTRLTVV.

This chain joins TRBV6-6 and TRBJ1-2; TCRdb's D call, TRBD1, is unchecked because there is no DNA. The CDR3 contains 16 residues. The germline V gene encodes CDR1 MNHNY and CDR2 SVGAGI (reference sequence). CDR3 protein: CASLTSRGTGSSGYTF.

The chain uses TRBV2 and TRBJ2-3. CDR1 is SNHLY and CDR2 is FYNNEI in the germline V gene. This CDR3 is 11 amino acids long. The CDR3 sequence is CASSVIDTQYF.

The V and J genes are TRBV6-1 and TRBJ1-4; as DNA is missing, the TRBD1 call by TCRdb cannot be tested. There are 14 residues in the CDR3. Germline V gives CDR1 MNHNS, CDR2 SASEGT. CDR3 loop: CASSAGQGEGKLFF.

The CDR3 sequence is CSVSAGYNQPQHF. The V gene is TRBV20-1, the J gene TRBJ1-5. Germline V gene sequence: CDR1 DFQATT, CDR2 SNEGSKA (reference sequence). CDR3 length equals 13 residues.

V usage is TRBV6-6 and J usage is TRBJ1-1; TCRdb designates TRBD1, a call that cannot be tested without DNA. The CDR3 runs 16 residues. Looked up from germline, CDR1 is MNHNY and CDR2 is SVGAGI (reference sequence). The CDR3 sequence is CASSYSWTGINTEAFF.

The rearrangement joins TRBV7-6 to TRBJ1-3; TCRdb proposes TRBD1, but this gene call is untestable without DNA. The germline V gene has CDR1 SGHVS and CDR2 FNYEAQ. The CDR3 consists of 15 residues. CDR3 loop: CASSPRGGSGNTIYF. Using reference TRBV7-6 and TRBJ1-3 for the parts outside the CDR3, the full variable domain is GAGVSQSPRYKVTKRGQDVALRCDPISGHVSLYWYRQALGQGPEFLTYFNYEAQQDKSGLPNDRFSAERPEGSISTLTIQRTEQRDSAMYRCASSPRGGSGNTIYFGEGSWLTVV.

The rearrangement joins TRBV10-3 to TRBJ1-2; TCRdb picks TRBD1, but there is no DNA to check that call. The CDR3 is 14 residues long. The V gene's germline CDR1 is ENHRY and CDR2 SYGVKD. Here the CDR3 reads CAIRGDRKGYGYTF.

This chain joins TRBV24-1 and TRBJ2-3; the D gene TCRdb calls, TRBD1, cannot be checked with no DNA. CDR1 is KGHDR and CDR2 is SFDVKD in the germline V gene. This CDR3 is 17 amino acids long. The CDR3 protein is CATSDPQGAKTGDTQYF.

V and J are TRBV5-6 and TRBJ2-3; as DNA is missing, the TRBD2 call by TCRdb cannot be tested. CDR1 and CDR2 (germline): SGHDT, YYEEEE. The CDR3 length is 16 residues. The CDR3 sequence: CASSLGIAGVLDTQYF.

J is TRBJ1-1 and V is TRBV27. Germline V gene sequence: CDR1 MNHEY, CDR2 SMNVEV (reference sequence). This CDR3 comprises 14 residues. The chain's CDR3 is CASSFWHGNTEAFF.